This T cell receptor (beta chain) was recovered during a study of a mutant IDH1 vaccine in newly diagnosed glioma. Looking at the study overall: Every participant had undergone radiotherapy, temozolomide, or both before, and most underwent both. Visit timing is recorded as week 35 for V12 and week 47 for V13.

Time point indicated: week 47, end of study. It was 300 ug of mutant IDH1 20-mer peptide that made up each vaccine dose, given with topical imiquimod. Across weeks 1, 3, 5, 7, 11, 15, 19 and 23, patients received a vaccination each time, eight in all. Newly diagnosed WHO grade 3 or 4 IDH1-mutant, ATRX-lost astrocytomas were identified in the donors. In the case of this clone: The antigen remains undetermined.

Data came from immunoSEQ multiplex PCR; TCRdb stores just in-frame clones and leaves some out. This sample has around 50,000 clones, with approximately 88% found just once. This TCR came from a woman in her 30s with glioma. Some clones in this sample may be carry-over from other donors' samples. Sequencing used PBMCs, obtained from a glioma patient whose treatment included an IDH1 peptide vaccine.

This CDR3 is CASSRRGNGYTF. The CDR3 DNA sequence: TGTGCCAGCAGCCGGAGGGGGAATGGCTACACCTTC. The chain joins TRBV7-9 to TRBJ1-2; tentatively, D is TRBD1 (6 bases). V lost 5 bases and J 6 bases, leaving 10 bases between the germline ends. Germline loops: CDR1 SEHNR, CDR2 FQNEAQ (reference sequence). The CDR3 runs to 12 residues.